These 5 T cell receptor beta chains were all obtained from the same sample, sequenced in a study of CD8 T cells in Susac syndrome. It was with random hexamers that roughly 0.5 to 1 ug RNA was reverse transcribed. From the immunoSEQ multiplex PCR reads, TCRdb called clonotypes with MiXCR, one entry per CDR3 protein. The sample has approximately 300,000 distinct CDR3 sequences; roughly 90% are singletons. The sequencing input was CD8+ T cells from PBMCs. The receptors stem from a human donor with multiple sclerosis.

The chain couples TRBV7-6 to TRBJ2-4, with D possibly TRBD2 on 6 matching bases. The V and J ends lost 6 bases and 5 bases respectively, with 23 bases between them. CDR1 and CDR2 (germline): SGHVS, FNYEAQ. The CDR3 sequence is 17 residues long. The CDR3 region is CASSRHEMGLPENIQYF. CDR3 nucleotide sequence: TGTGCCAGCAGTCGCCACGAGATGGGACTCCCGGAAAACATTCAGTACTTC.

This clonotype turned up a few times. The chain joins TRBV13 to TRBJ1-2; TRBD1 is a possible D gene (5 bases). Germline V lookup: CDR1 PRHDT, CDR2 FYEKMQ (reference sequence). The V end lost 4 bases, the J end lost 4 bases, and 16 bases lay between the germline ends. The CDR3 has 15 amino acids. CDR3 nucleotide sequence: TGTGCCAGCAGCTCCTCCGGGGGGGTCGCCTATGGCTACACCTTC. This sequence encodes CASSSSGGVAYGYTF.

The chain combines TRBV30 with TRBJ2-1; a weak D match, TRBD1 (6 bases). The germline V gene encodes CDR1 GTSNPN and CDR2 SVGIG (reference sequence). With 2 bases removed from V and 6 bases from J, the gap between germline ends came to 14 bases. The CDR3 runs 14 residues. CDR3 sequence (DNA): TGTGCCTGGAGTCCACACCGAGGGGGCAATGAGCAGTTCTTC. As protein: CAWSPHRGGNEQFF.

The V and J genes are TRBV7-9 and TRBJ2-7; 8 bases agree with TRBD1. Germline-derived CDR1 and CDR2 are SEHNR and FQNEAQ (reference sequence). There are 14 residues in the CDR3. The junction had 5 bases not matched to a gene; V was cut back by 6 bases and J by 1 base. Here the CDR3 reads CASRAGGESYEQYF. Here the CDR3 DNA reads TGTGCCAGCAGAGCAGGGGGCGAATCCTACGAGCAGTACTTC.

V is TRBV15 and J is TRBJ2-2, with 7 bases matching TRBD2. The V gene's germline CDR1 is LNHNV and CDR2 YYDKDF (reference sequence). This CDR3 has 17 residues. J gave up 5 bases and V 0 bases, and 9 bases lay outside the gene matches. The CDR3 loop is CATSRDSLAVDTGELFF. In nucleotides, the CDR3 is TGTGCCACCAGCAGAGATTCCCTAGCGGTAGATACCGGGGAGCTGTTTTTT. Full variable domain (rest looked up from reference TRBV15 and TRBJ2-2): DAMVIQNPRYQVTQFGKPVTLSCSQTLNHNVMYWYQQKSSQAPKLLFHYYDKDFNNEADTPDNFQSRRPNTSFCFLDIRSPGLGDTAMYLCATSRDSLAVDTGELFFGEGSRLTVL.